These 5 T cell receptor beta chains were sequenced from one sample in a study of T cell repertoires in cytomegalovirus infection. Via MiXCR, TCRdb re-called the reads, giving one row per CDR3 protein. The sample lists about 450,000 distinct CDR3 sequences; approximately 32% were seen once. Source material: PBMCs. The receptors originated from a human donor in good health (CMV status not recorded). Some clones in this sample may be carry-over from other donors' samples.

The rearrangement uses TRBV12-3 or TRBV12-4 and TRBJ2-7; TRBD2 agrees at 9 bases. The V segment lost 0 bases and the J segment 7 bases; nucleotides outside the gene matches: 4. This CDR3 has 14 residues. The CDR3: CASSLAGLAGEQYF. CDR3 DNA sequence: TGTGCCAGCAGTTTAGCTGGGCTAGCGGGAGAGCAGTACTTC.

This clonotype was observed a few times. The gene calls are TRBV7-9 and TRBJ2-7; 8 positions agree with TRBD1. This CDR3 comprises 13 residues. Germline CDR1 and CDR2: SEHNR and FQNEAQ (reference sequence). The trim removed 4 bases at V and 3 bases at J, leaving 2 bases unmatched. The CDR3 nucleotides read TGTGCCAGCAGCTCGACAGGGGACTACGAGCAGTACTTC. This codes for CASSSTGDYEQYF.

The chain links TRBV19 to TRBJ1-2, with a tentative D call TRBD1 (6 bases). The CDR3 extends over 17 amino acids. The V end was cut by 5 bases, the J end by 4 bases, with 23 bases between. The germline CDR1 and CDR2 sequences are LNHDA and SQIVND (reference sequence). The CDR3, as DNA: TGTGCCAGTAGTCCTTTCATCGGGACACTGGGCGGCTATGGCTACACCTTC. Encoded protein: CASSPFIGTLGGYGYTF.

J is TRBJ1-4 and V is TRBV6-1; a weak D match, TRBD1 (5 bases). The V gene lost 7 bases and the J gene lost 3 bases, with 9 bases spanning the gap. CDR1 MNHNS and CDR2 SASEGT come from the germline V gene. This CDR3 contains 13 residues. The CDR3 here is CASMGGPNEKLFF. In nucleotides, the CDR3 is TGTGCCAGCATGGGGGGTCCTAATGAAAAACTGTTTTTT.

This clonotype was detected only a few times. This chain links TRBV20-1 with TRBJ1-1; D gene ambiguous. This CDR3 contains 15 residues. Germline CDR1 DFQATT, CDR2 SNEGSKA (reference sequence). V was cut by 0 bases and J by 1 base, with 12 bases left in between. CDR3 loop: CSARDQRRENTEAFF. CDR3 DNA: TGCAGTGCTAGAGATCAGCGGAGGGAGAACACTGAAGCTTTCTTT.